This passage covers 6 T cell receptor beta chains from one sample sequenced in a study of T cells after yellow fever vaccination. Using its own MiXCR run on the 5' RACE reads, TCRdb lists one record per CDR3 protein. The table has 300,000 or so distinct CDR3 sequences, about 7.8% seen once. The sequences come from PBMCs, collected about 41 days after the first yellow fever vaccination. The origin of the receptors is a man between 18 and 35 years old who received the YFV17D yellow fever vaccine.

The rearrangement joins TRBV10-3 to TRBJ2-4; the D call may be TRBD1 or TRBD2 (7 bases each). CDR1 is ENHRY and CDR2 is SYGVKD in the germline V gene. The V end was cut by 5 bases, the J end by 5 bases, with 16 bases between. The CDR3 is 15 amino acids. CDR3 loop: CAISPGGGGQNIQYF. The CDR3 coding sequence is TGTGCCATCAGTCCAGGGGGAGGGGGCCAAAACATTCAGTACTTC.

The sample holds a few counts of this clonotype. The V call is TRBV5-6, the J call TRBJ1-1; TRBD1 aligns across 7 bases. Germline V gives CDR1 SGHDT, CDR2 YYEEEE. This CDR3 is built from 14 residues. With V trimmed by 3 bases and J by 2 bases, 4 bases remained unmatched. Here the CDR3 reads CASSWGTDNTEAFF. CDR3 bases: TGTGCCAGCAGCTGGGGGACAGACAACACTGAAGCTTTCTTT.

This clonotype was observed many times. CDR3 coding DNA: TGCGCCAGCAGCTGGGATCAAGAGACCCAGTACTTC. The encoded protein is CASSWDQETQYF. This chain joins TRBV5-1 and TRBJ2-5; D call uncertain. The CDR3 has 12 residues. V gave up 3 bases and J gave up 2 bases, with 5 bases separating them. Per germline, CDR1 SGHRS and CDR2 YFSETQ.

This clonotype was detected many times. The CDR3 loop reads CASSFVGTNEKLFF. DNA of the CDR3: TGTGCCAGCAGCTTCGTGGGGACTAATGAAAAACTGTTTTTT. The chain joins TRBV11-2 to TRBJ1-4; D is uncertain. Germline V lookup: CDR1 SGHAT, CDR2 FQNNGV. The germline V and J ends were trimmed by 3 bases and 2 bases, with 7 bases remaining between them. The CDR3 sequence is 14 residues long.

The V call is TRBV12-3 or TRBV12-4, the J call TRBJ2-2, with D uncertain. The CDR3 spans 13 residues. V was cut by 6 bases and J by 6 bases, with 11 bases left in between. The DNA of the CDR3 is TGTGCCAGCAGCGCGCTTCCCGCCGGGGAGCTGTTTTTT. Translating gives CASSALPAGELFF.

V and J are TRBV18 and TRBJ2-1; D is unresolved. Germline V gene lookup returns CDR1 KGHSH and CDR2 LQKENI. The CDR3 is 11 amino acids. With 4 bases removed from V and 10 bases from J, the gap between germline ends came to 8 bases. The DNA of the CDR3 is TGTGCCAGCTCACTTGAGGAAGAGCAGTTCTTC. This sequence encodes CASSLEEEQFF. Supplemented by reference TRBV18 and TRBJ2-1, the full variable domain reads NAGVMQNPRHLVRRRGQEARLRCSPMKGHSHVYWYRQLPEEGLKFMVYLQKENIIDESGMPKERFSAEFPKEGPSILRIQQVVRGDSAAYFCASSLEEEQFFGPGTRLTVL.